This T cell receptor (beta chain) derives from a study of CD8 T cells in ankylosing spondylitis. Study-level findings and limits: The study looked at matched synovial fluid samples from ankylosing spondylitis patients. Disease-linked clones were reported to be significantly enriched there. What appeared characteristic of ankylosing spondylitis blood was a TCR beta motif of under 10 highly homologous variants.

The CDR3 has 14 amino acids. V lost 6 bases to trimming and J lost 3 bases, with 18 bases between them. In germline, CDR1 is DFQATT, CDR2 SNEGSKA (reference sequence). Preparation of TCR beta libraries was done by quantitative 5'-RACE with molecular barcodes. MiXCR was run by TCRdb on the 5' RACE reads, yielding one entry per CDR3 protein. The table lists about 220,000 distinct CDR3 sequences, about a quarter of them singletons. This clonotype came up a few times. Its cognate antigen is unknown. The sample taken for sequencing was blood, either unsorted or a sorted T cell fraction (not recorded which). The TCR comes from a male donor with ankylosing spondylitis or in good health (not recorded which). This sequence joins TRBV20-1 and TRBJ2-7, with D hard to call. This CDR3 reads CSAFTGRRNYEQYF. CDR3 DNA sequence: TGCAGTGCCTTTACCGGGCGACGAAACTACGAGCAGTACTTC.